The present TCR beta chain was sequenced within a study of OX40 agonist ivuxolimab in advanced cancers. Study context: Those treated in dose escalation had hepatocellular carcinoma, melanoma, renal cell cancer or head and neck cancer. Of mixed ages from about 23 to 85 and averaging 60 years, the group was almost 85% male.

Researchers took blood at baseline, on cycle 4 day 1, and on cycle 7 day 1. CDR3 length: 14 amino acids. Trimming cost V 7 bases and J 1 base, with 13 bases left between them. Germline V lookup: CDR1 SQVTM, CDR2 ANQGSEA. Regarding this clone: What it binds is unknown.

This table comes from immunoSEQ multiplex PCR, and its TCRdb copy is limited to in-frame clones, with some not included. The top ten clones hold under 0.75% of a sample with about 77,000 clones, approximately 86% of them seen once. Study results and caveats: Antigen specificity of clonally expanded peripheral T cells was not established.

The sequenced sample was CD4+ or CD8+ T cells sorted from blood, obtained in a trial of the OX40 agonist ivuxolimab. The chain uses TRBV29-1 and TRBJ2-2; D is possibly TRBD1 or TRBD2 (5 bases each). This receptor was taken from an adult with an advanced solid tumor such as melanoma, head and neck, liver or kidney cancer. In DNA, the CDR3 is TGCAGCGCTCCGGGACCCTGGAACACCGGGGAGCTGTTTTTT. Protein: CSAPGPWNTGELFF.